This TCR beta chain comes out of a study of neoadjuvant anti-PD-1 for oral cavity cancer. Findings and caveats of the study: Post-nivolumab, blood T cell clonality was significantly elevated in non-responders. TCR analyses covered only a few patients per response group. Higher pretreatment blood Treg/Th17 ratios correlated with higher pretreatment blood and lower post-treatment tumor TCRbeta clonality.

Method: immunoSEQ multiplex PCR; TCRdb's copy keeps in-frame clones and lacks some. The table lists thousands of clones, around 63% of them singletons, with 3.3% in the top ten. This clone has more than one count but fewer than ten. The target antigen is unknown. Time point given: after neoadjuvant nivolumab, at surgical resection. PBMCs were not maintained or expanded in culture before analysis. Germline values: CDR1 KGHSH, CDR2 LQKENI. This CDR3 is built from 14 residues. Trimming cost V 1 base and J 7 bases, with 8 bases left between them. The starting material was PBMCs, obtained after nivolumab (anti-PD-1) treatment. The TCR originated in a person aged 35 to 85 with oral cavity squamous cell carcinoma. The genes are TRBV18 and TRBJ1-6; D ambiguous. CDR3 sequence: CASSPQGKNSPLHF. The CDR3 nucleotides read TGTGCCAGCTCACCACAAGGCAAGAATTCACCCCTCCACTTT.